Reported below is one T cell receptor beta chain. Its antigen is not known. This sample was taken from a study of cytomegalovirus exposure and HLA in healthy donors. About the study: In an earlier analysis, 95 million to 140 million unique TCR beta sequences were found from 150 million to 200 million T cells. Membership in the Caucasian-associated ancestry cluster was found for about 80% of almost 400 genotyped donors. Broader study findings: A later look showed TCR association rates differing by HLA locus, highest for DRB1 and lowest for HLA-C. When a later analysis compared HLA-associated TCR beta chains with equally common others, the HLA-associated chains turned out to be more clonally expanded and to have lower generation probabilities.

With 60 Vbeta and 13 Jbeta primers, the PCR was carried out. Here immunoSEQ multiplex PCR was the method, and the copy in TCRdb shows in-frame clones only, minus some. The sample has under 200,000 clones, 75% seen once. V lost 6 bases to trimming and J lost 5 bases, with 13 bases between them. The CDR3 runs 14 residues. Germline V gene data show CDR1 as MNHEY and CDR2 as SVGAGI. The receptor was isolated from a male donor in good health and CMV-seronegative. Sequencing input: PBMCs. This chain uses TRBV6-5 with TRBJ2-2, with D perhaps TRBD2 (5 bases). The CDR3 here is CASSRGRSTGELFF. Written as DNA, the CDR3 is TGTGCCAGCAGCCGGGGTCGGAGTACCGGGGAGCTGTTTTTT.